This TCR beta chain was profiled in a study of T cells in Graves' hyperthyroidism and ophthalmopathy. The investigators amplified TCR beta CDR3 regions from RNA transcripts. During a first-round RT-PCR of the TCR CDR3, the HTBI primer set was used. From the multiplex PCR reads, TCRdb called clonotypes with MiXCR, one entry per CDR3 protein. The sample yields more than 600,000 distinct CDR3 sequences, around 17% seen once. Diagnosis of hyperthyroidism was new in patients aged 18 to 65, and its duration was under 2 months. This clonotype was counted a few times. No antigen is known for it. The V gene lost 4 bases and the J gene lost 7 bases, with 13 bases spanning the gap. This CDR3 spans 13 amino acids. Germline values: CDR1 MNHEY, CDR2 SVGEGT. Study results and limitations: Most expanded thyroid clonotypes above 0.001 also appeared in blood.

The chain employs TRBV6-2 or TRBV6-3 and TRBJ1-1; D remains ambiguous. The source material was blood. This clonotype originated in a man aged 18-30 years with Graves' hyperthyroidism. The DNA of the CDR3 is TGTGCCAGCAGTTTCGCCCGCCTCGGTGAAGCTTTCTTT. Protein sequence: CASSFARLGEAFF.